This note documents a single T cell receptor (beta chain) sequence. Its antigen is currently unknown. Germline CDR1 reads LNHDA; CDR2 reads SQIVND (reference sequence). V gave up 6 bases and J gave up 5 bases, with 16 bases separating them. This CDR3 is built from 14 residues. These data are taken from a study of shared clonotypes between healthy human individuals. Study-wide points: Larger estimated richness was generally seen in naive subsets than in memory subsets. Rarefaction curves obtained for sorted subsets showed sequencing incomplete despite large depth.

TCRdb's copy holds only in-frame clones and misses some; the assay was immunoSEQ multiplex PCR. The sample has roughly 2,000,000 clones; over 85% are singletons. The naive CD8 fraction comprised CD45RO-negative cells positively selected for CCR7 and excluded terminally differentiated effector memory CD45RA+ cells. The TCR was taken from a man between 18 and 29 years old in good health. The chain links TRBV19 to TRBJ1-2, with D unresolved. Sequencing input: naive CD8+ T cells sorted from blood. As DNA, the CDR3 is TGTGCCAGTAGGGTGGAGAGTGAGAGTTATGGCTACACCTTC. Residues: CASRVESESYGYTF.